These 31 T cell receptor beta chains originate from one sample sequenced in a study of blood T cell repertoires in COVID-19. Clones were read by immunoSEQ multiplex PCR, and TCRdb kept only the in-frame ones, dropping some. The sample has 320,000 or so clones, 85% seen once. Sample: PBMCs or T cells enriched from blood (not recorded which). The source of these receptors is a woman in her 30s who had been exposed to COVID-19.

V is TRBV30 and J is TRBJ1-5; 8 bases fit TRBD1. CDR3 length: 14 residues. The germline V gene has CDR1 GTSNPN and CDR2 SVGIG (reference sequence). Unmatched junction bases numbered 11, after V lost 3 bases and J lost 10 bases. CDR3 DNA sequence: TGTGCCTGGAGCCTCAGGGGGCGAGTGGTTCCCCAGCATTTT. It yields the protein CAWSLRGRVVPQHF.

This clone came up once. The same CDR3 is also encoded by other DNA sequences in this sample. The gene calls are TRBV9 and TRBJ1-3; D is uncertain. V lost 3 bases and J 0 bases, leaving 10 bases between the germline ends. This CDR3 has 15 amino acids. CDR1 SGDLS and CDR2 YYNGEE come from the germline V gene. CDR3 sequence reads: CASSERRGSGNTIYF. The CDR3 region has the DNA TGTGCCAGCAGCGAGCGACGGGGCTCTGGAAACACCATATATTTT.

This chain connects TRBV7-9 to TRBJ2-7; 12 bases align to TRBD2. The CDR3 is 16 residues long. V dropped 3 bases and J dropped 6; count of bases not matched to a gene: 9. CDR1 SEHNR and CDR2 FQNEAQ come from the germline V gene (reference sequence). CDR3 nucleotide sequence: TGTGCCAGCAGCTTTGCTCCTAGCGGGGGGGCTATCGAGCAGTACTTC. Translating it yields CASSFAPSGGAIEQYF.

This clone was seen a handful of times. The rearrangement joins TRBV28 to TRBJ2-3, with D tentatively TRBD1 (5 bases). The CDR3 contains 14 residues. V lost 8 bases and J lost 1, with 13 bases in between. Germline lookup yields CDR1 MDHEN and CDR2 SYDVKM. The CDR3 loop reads CASRQTGGTDTQYF. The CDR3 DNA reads TGTGCCAGCCGACAGACCGGCGGCACAGATACGCAGTATTTT.

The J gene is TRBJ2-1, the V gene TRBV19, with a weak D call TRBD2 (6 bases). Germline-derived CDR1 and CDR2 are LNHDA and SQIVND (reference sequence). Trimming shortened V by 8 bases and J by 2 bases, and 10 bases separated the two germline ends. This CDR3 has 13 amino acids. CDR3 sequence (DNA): TGTGCCAGTTTGGGGACTCCCTACAATGAGCAGTTCTTC. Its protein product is CASLGTPYNEQFF.

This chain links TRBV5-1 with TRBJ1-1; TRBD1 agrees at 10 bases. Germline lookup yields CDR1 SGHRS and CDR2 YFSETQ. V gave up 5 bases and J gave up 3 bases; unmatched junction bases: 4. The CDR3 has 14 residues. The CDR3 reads CASRTGGADTEAFF. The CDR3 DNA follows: TGCGCCAGCAGGACAGGGGGCGCGGACACTGAAGCTTTCTTT.

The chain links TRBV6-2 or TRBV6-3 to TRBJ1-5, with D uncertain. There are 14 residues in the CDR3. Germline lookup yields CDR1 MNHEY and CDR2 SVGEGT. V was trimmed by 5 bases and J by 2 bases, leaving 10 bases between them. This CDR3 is CASSKEGGNQPQHF. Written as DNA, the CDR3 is TGTGCCAGCAGTAAGGAGGGTGGCAATCAGCCCCAGCATTTT.

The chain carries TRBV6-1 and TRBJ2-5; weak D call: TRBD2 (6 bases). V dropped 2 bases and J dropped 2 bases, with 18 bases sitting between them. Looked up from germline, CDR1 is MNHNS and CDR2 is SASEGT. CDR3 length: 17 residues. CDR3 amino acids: CASSESAWGVIQETQYF. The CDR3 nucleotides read TGTGCCAGCAGTGAAAGTGCATGGGGGGTGATACAAGAGACCCAGTACTTC.

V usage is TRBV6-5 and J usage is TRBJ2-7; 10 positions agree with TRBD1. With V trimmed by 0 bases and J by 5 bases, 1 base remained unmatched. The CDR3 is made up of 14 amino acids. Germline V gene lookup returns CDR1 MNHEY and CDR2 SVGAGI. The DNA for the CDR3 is TGTGCCAGCAGTTACTCTGGGACAGGGGACGAGCAGTACTTC. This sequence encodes CASSYSGTGDEQYF.

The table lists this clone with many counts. CDR3 in amino acids: CASSSMRGGSGWEQYF. In DNA, the CDR3 is TGTGCCAGCAGTTCTATGCGCGGCGGGTCGGGTTGGGAGCAGTACTTC. V is TRBV27 and J is TRBJ2-7, with a tentative D call TRBD2 (5 bases). Trimming took 4 bases from V and 7 from J, leaving 23 bases between them. The CDR3 consists of 16 residues. From germline, CDR1 is MNHEY and CDR2 SMNVEV (reference sequence).

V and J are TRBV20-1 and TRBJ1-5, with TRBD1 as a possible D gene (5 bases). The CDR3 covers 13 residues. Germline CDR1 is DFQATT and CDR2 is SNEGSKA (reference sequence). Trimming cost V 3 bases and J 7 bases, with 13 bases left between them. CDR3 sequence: CSASRRGSQPQHF. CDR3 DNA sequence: TGCAGTGCTAGTAGGCGGGGCAGCCAGCCCCAGCATTTT.

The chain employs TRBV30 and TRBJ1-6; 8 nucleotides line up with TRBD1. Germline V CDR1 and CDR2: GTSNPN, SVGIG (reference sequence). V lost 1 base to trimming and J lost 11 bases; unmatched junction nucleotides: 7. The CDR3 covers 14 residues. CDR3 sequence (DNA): TGTGCCTGGAGTGCGGGACAGGCAGGGACACCCCTCCACTTT. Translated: CAWSAGQAGTPLHF.

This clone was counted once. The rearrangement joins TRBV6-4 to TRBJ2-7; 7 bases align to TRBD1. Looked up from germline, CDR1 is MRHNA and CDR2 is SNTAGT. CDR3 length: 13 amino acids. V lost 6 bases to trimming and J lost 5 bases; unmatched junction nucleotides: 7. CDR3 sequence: CASRRTGRDEQYF. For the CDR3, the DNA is TGTGCCAGCAGGAGGACAGGTAGGGACGAGCAGTACTTC.

The CDR3 nucleotides read TGCGCCAGCAAAGGGGGCCTCTCTGGAAACACCATATATTTT. Encoded protein: CASKGGLSGNTIYF. The chain uses TRBV5-1 and TRBJ1-3; 7 bases fit TRBD1. Germline CDR1 is SGHRS and CDR2 is YFSETQ. Trimming took 6 bases from V and 0 from J; bases not matched to a gene: 3. The CDR3 consists of 14 residues.

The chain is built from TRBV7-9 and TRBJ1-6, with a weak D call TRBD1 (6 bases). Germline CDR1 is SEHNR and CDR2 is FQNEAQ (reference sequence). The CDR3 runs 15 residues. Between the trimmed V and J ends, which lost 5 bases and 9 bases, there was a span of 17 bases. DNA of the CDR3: TGTGCCAGCAGCCCAACGACAGGTCCTTTTTCACCCCTCCACTTT. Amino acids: CASSPTTGPFSPLHF. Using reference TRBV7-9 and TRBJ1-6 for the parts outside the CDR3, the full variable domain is DTGVSQNPRHKITKRGQNVTFRCDPISEHNRLYWYRQTLGQGPEFLTYFQNEAQLEKSRLLSDRFSAERPKGSFSTLEIQRTEQGDSAMYLCASSPTTGPFSPLHFGNGTRLTVT.

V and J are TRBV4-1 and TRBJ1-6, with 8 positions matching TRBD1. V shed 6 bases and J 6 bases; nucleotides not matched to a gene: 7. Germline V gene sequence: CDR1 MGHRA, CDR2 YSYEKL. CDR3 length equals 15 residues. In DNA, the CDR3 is TGCGCCAGCAGTCTCGGACAGGGAACTAATTCACCCCTCCACTTT. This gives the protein CASSLGQGTNSPLHF.

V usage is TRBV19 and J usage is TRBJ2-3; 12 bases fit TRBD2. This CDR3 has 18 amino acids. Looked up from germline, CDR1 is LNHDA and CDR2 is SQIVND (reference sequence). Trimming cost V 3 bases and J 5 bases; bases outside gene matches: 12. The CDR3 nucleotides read TGTGCCAGTAGTATCGGACTAGCGGGGTTACAAGGAGAAGATACGCAGTATTTT. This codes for CASSIGLAGLQGEDTQYF.

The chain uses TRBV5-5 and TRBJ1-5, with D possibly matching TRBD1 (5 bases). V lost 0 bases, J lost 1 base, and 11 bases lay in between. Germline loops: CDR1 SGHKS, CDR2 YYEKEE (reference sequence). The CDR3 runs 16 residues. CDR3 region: CASSLVPGKSNQPQHF. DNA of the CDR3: TGTGCCAGCAGCTTGGTTCCAGGGAAAAGCAATCAGCCCCAGCATTTT.

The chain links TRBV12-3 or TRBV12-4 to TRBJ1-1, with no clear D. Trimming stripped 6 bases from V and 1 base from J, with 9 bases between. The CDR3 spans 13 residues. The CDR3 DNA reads TGTGCCAGCAGCCACTACGAGAACACTGAAGCTTTCTTT. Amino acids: CASSHYENTEAFF.

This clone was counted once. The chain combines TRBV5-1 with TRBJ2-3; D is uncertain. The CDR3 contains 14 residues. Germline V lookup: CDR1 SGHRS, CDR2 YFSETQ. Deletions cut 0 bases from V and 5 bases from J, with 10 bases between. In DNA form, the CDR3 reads TGCGCCAGCAGCTTGGACAGTAGTGGAGATACGCAGTATTTT. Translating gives CASSLDSSGDTQYF.

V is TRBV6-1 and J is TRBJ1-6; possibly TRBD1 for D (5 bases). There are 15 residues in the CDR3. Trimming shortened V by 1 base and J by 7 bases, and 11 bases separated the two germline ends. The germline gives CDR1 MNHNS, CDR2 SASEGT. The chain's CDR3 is CASSEDLGENSPLHF. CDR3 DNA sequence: TGTGCCAGCAGTGAAGATTTAGGGGAAAATTCACCCCTCCACTTT.

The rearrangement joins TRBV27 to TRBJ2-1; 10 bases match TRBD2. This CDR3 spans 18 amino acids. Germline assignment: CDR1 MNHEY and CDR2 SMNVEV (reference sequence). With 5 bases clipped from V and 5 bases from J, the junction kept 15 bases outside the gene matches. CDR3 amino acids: CASSRLKAGGPSHNEQFF. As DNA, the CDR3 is TGTGCCAGCAGTCGGCTTAAAGCGGGAGGGCCATCCCACAATGAGCAGTTCTTC.

The CDR3 protein is CASSLGQIPFYEQYF. CDR3 sequence (DNA): TGTGCCAGCAGCTTGGGGCAGATTCCTTTCTACGAGCAGTACTTC. The chain joins TRBV5-6 to TRBJ2-7; D remains unclear. V was pared by 0 bases and J by 3 bases, with 13 bases between. CDR1 and CDR2 (germline): SGHDT, YYEEEE. The CDR3 loop spans 15 amino acids.

The DNA for the CDR3 is TGTGCCAGCAGTCAAAACTACGAGCAGTACTTC. Translation: CASSQNYEQYF. The chain couples TRBV12-3 or TRBV12-4 to TRBJ2-7, with D hard to call. The CDR3 is made up of 11 amino acids. V was cut by 5 bases and J by 3 bases, with 5 bases left in between.

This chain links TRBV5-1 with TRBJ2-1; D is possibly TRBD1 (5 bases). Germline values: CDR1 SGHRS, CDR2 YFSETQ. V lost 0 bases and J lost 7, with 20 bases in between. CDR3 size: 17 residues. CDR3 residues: CASSLEGRGYTGNEQFF. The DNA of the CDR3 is TGCGCCAGCAGCTTGGAGGGGCGCGGATATACTGGAAATGAGCAGTTCTTC.

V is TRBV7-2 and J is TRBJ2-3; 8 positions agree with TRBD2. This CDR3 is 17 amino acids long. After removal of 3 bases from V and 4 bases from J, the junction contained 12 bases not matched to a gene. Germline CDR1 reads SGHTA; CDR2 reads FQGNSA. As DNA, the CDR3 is TGTGCCAGCAGCTTGGCAGCGGGGGATACCTTCGCAGATACGCAGTATTTT. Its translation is CASSLAAGDTFADTQYF.

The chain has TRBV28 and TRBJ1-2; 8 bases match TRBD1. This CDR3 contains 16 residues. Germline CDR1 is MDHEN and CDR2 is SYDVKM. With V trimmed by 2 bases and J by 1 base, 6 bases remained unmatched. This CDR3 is CASSLVRTGINYGYTF. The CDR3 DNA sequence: TGTGCCAGCAGTTTAGTCCGGACAGGGATTAACTATGGCTACACCTTC.

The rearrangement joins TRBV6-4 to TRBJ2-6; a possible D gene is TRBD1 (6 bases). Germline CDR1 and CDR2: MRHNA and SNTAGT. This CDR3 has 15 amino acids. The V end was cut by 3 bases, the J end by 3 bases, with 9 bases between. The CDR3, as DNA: TGTGCCAGCAGTGAACAGGGCGGTGGGGCCAACGTCCTGACTTTC. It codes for CASSEQGGGANVLTF.

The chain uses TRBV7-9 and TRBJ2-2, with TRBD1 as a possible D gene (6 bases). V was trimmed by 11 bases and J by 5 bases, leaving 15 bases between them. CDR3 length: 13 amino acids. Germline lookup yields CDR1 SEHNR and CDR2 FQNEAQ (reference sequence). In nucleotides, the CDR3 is TGTGCCGGGGGCACCGTTAGGACCGGGGAGCTGTTTTTT. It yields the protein CAGGTVRTGELFF.

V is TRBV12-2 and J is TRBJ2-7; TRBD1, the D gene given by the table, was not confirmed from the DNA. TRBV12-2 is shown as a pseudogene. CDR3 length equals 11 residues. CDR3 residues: CASRGPYEQYF. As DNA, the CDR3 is TGTGCAAGTCGTGGCCCTTACGAGCAGTACTTC.

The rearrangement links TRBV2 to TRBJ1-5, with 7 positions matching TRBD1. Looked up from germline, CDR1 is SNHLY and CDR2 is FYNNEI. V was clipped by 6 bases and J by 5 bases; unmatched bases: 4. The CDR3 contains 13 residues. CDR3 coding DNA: TGTGCCAGCAGACTACAGGGGTATCAGCCCCAGCATTTT. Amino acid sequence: CASRLQGYQPQHF. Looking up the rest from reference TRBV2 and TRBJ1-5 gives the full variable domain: EPEVTQTPSHQVTQMGQEVILRCVPISNHLYFYWYRQILGQKVEFLVSFYNNEISEKSEIFDDQFSVERPDGSNFTLKIRSTKLEDSAMYFCASRLQGYQPQHFGDGTRLSIL.